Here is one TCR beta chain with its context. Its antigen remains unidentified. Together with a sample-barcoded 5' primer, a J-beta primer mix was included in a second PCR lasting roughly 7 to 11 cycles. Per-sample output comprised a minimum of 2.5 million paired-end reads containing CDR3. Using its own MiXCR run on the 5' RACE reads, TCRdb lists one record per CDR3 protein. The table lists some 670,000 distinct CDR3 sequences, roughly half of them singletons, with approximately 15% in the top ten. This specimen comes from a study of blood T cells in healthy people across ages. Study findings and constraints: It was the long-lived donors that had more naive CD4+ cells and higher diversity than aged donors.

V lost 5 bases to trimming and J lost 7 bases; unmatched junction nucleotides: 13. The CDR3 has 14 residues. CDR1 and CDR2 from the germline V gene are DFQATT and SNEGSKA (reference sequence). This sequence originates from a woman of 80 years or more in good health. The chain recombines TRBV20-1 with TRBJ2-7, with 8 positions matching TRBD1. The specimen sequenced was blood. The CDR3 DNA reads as TGCAGTGCTCAGGGGGCGAGTCCCGCCAATGAGCAGTACTTC. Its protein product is CSAQGASPANEQYF.